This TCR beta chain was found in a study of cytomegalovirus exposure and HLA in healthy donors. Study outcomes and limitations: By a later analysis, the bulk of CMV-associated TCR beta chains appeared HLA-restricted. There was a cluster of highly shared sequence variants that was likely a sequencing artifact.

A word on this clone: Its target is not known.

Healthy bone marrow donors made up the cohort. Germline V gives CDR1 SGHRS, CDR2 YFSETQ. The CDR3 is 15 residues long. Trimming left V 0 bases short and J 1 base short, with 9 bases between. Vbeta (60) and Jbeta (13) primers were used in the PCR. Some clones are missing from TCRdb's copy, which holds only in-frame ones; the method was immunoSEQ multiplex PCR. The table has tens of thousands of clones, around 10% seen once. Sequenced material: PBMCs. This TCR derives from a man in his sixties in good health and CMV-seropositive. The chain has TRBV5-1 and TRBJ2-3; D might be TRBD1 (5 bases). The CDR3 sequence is CASSLEGRGTDTQYF. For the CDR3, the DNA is TGCGCCAGCAGCTTGGAGGGCAGGGGCACAGATACGCAGTATTTT.